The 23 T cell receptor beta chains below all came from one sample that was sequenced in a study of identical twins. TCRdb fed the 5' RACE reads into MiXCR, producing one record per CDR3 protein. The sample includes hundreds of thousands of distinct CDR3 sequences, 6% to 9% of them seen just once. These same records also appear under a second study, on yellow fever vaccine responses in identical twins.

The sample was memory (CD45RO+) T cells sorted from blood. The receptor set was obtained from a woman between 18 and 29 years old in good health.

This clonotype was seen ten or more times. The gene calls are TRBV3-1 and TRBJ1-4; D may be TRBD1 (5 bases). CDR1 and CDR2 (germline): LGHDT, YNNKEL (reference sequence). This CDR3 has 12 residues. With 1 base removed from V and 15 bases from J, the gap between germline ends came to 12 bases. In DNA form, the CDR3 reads TGTGCCAGCAGCCAAGGGGGCCCTCGATTGTTTTTT. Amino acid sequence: CASSQGGPRLFF. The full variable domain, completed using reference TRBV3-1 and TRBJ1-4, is DTAVSQTPKYLVTQMGNDKSIKCEQNLGHDTMYWYKQDSKKFLKIMFSYNNKELIINETVPNRFSPKSPDKAHLNLHINSLELGDSAVYFCASSQGGPRLFFGSGTQLSVL.

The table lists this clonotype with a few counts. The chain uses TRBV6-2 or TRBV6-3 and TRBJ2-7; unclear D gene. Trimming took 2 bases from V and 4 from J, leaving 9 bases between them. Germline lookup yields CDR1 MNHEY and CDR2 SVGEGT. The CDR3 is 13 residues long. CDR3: CASSYNPRYEQYF. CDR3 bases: TGTGCCAGCAGTTACAACCCGCGATACGAGCAGTACTTC.

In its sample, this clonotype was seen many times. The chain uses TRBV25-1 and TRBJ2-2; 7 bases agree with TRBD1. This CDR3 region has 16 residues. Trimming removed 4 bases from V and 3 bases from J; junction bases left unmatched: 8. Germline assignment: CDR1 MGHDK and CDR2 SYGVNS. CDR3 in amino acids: CASSVRGPPHTGELFF. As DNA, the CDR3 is TGTGCCAGCAGTGTTAGGGGGCCACCCCACACCGGGGAGCTGTTTTTT.

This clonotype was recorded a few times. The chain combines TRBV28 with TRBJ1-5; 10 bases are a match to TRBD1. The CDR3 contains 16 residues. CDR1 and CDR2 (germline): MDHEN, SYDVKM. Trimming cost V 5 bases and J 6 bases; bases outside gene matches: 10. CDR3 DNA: TGTGCCAGCAGTCCCCTGGGGGGACAGGGGCGTCAGCCCCAGCATTTT. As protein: CASSPLGGQGRQPQHF.

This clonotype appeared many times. The CDR3 sequence: CASRVLAGSEQFF. Here the CDR3 DNA reads TGTGCCAGCAGAGTTCTAGCGGGAAGTGAGCAGTTCTTC. The V and J genes are TRBV6-2 or TRBV6-3 and TRBJ2-1, with 9 bases lining up with TRBD2. Germline assignment: CDR1 MNHEY and CDR2 SVGEGT. This CDR3 comprises 13 residues. V trimming: 6 bases; J trimming: 9 bases; junction bases outside the gene matches: 6.

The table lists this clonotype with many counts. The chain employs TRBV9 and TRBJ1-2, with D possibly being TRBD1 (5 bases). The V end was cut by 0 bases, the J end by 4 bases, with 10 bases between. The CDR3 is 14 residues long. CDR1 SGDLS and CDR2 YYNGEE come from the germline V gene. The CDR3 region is CASSVDGGVYGYTF. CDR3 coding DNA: TGTGCCAGCAGCGTAGACGGGGGGGTCTATGGCTACACCTTC.

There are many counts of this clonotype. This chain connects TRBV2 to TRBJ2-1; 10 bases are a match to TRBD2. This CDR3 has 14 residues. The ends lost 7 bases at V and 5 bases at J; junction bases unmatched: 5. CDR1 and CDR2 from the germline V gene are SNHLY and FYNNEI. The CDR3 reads CASTPTSGHNEQFF. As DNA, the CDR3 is TGTGCCAGCACACCGACTAGCGGGCACAATGAGCAGTTCTTC.

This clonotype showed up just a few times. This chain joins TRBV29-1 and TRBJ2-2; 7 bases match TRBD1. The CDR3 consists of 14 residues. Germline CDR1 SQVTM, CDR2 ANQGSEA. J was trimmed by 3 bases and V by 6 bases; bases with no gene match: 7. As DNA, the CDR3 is TGCAGCGTCATGAGAGACAGGGACACCGGGGAGCTGTTTTTT. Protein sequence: CSVMRDRDTGELFF.

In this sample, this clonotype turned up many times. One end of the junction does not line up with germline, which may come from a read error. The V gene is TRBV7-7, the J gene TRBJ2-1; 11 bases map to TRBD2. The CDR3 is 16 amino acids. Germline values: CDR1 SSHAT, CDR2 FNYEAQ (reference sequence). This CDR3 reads CASSPLAGGTAAEQFF. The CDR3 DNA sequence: TGTGCTAGCAGCCCGTTAGCGGGAGGGACCGCTGCTGAGCAGTTCTTC.

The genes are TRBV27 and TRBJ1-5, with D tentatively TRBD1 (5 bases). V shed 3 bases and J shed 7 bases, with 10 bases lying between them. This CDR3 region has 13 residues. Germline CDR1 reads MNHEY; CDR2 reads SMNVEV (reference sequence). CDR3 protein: CASSFQGGQPQHF. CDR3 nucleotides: TGTGCCAGCAGTTTCCAGGGAGGCCAGCCCCAGCATTTT.

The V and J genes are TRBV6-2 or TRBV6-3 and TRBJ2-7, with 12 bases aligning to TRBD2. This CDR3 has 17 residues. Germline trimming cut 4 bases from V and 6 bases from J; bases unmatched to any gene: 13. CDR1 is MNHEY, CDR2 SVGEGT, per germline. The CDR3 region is CASSSTDRLAGVGEQYF. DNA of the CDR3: TGTGCCAGCAGTTCCACGGACCGACTAGCGGGAGTGGGCGAGCAGTACTTC.

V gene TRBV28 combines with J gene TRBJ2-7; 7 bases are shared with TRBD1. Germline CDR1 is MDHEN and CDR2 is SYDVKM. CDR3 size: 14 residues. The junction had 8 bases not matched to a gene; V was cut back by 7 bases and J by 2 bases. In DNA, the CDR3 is TGTGCCAGCAAAGGGGGCTTCAGAGCCTACGAGCAGTACTTC. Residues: CASKGGFRAYEQYF. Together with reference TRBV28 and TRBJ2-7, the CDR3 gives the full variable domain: DVKVTQSSRYLVKRTGEKVFLECVQDMDHENMFWYRQDPGLGLRLIYFSYDVKMKEKGDIPEGYSVSREKKERFSLILESASTNQTSMYLCASKGGFRAYEQYFGPGTRLTVT.

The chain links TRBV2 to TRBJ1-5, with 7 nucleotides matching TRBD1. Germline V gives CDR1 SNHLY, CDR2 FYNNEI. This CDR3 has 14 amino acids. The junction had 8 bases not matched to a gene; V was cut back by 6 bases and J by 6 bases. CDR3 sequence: CASSATGLGQPQHF. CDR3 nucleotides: TGTGCCAGCAGCGCGACAGGGTTAGGTCAGCCCCAGCATTTT.

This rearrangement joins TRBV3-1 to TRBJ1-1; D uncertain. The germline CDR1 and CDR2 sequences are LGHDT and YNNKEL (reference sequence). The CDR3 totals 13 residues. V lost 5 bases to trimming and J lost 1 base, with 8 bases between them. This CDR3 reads CASSSIRNTEAFF. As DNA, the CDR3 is TGTGCCAGCAGCTCGATTAGGAACACTGAAGCTTTCTTT. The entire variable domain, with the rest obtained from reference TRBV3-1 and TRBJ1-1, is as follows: DTAVSQTPKYLVTQMGNDKSIKCEQNLGHDTMYWYKQDSKKFLKIMFSYNNKELIINETVPNRFSPKSPDKAHLNLHINSLELGDSAVYFCASSSIRNTEAFFGQGTRLTVV.

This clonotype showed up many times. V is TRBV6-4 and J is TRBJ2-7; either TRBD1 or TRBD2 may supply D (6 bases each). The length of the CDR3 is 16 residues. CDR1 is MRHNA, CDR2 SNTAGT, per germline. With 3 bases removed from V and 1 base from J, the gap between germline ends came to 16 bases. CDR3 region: CASSDRGPGQSYEQYF. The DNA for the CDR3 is TGTGCCAGCAGTGATCGGGGGCCTGGACAGTCCTACGAGCAGTACTTC.

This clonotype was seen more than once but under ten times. The CDR3 loop reads CASSLLRQGNSETQYF. CDR3 nucleotides: TGCGCCAGCAGCCTTCTCCGACAGGGGAATTCAGAGACCCAGTACTTC. This rearrangement joins TRBV4-1 to TRBJ2-5; TRBD1 aligns across 8 bases. The J segment lost 4 bases and the V segment lost 4 bases, leaving 11 bases of the junction unmatched. Germline CDR1 reads MGHRA; CDR2 reads YSYEKL. This CDR3 spans 16 amino acids.

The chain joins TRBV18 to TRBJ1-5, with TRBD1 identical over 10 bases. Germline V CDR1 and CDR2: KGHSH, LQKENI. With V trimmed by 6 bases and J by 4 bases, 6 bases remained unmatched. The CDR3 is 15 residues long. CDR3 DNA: TGTGCCAGCTCTACGGACAGGGGGGGAAATCAGCCCCAGCATTTT. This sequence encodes CASSTDRGGNQPQHF.

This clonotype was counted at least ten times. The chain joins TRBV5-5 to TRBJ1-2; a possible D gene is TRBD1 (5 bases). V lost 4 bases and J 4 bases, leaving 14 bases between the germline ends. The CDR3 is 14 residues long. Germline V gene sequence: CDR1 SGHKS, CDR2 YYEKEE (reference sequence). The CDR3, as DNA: TGTGCCAGCAGCGGGACTTCCGGGGCCTATGGCTACACCTTC. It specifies CASSGTSGAYGYTF.

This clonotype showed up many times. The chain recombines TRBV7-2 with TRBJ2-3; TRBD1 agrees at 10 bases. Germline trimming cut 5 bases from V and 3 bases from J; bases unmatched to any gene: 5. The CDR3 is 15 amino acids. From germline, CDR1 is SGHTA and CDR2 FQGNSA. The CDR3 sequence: CASSRDRGHTDTQYF. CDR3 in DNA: TGTGCCAGCAGCCGCGACAGGGGGCATACAGATACGCAGTATTTT.

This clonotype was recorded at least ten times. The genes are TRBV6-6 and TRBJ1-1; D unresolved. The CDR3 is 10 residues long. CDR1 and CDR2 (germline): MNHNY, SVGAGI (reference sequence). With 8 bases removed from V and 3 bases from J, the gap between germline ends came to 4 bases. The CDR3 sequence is CASRDTEAFF. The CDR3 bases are TGTGCCAGCCGAGACACTGAAGCTTTCTTT.

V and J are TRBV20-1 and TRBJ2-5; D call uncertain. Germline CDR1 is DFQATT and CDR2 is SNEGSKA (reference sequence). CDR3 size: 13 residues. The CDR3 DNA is TGCAGCGCCTTTATGACGTACCAAGAGACCCAGTACTTC. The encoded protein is CSAFMTYQETQYF.

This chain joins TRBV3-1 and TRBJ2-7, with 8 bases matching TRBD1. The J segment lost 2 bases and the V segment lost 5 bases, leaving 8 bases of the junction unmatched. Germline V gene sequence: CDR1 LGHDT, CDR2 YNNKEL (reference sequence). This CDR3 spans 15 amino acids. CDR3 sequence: CASSFLGTGAYEQYF. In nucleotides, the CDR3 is TGTGCCAGCAGCTTCCTCGGGACAGGTGCCTACGAGCAGTACTTC.

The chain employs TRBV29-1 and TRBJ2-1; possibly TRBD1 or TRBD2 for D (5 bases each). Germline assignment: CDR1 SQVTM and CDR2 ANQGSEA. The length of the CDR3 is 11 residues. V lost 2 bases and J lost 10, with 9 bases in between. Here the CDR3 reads CSVEPGTEQFF. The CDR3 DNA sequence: TGCAGCGTTGAACCAGGGACCGAGCAGTTCTTC.